The rows below give T cell receptor beta chains drawn from one sample of a study of cytomegalovirus exposure and HLA in healthy donors. The data were produced by immunoSEQ multiplex PCR, yet TCRdb's version contains in-frame clones alone and is incomplete. The sample gives around 200,000 clones, around 89% of which show up once; roughly 0.99% is in the top ten. The sample taken for sequencing was PBMCs. The origin of the receptors is a woman between 18 and 29 years old in good health and CMV-seronegative. Each CDR3 is given with its conserved first and last residue. The order of the fields is V gene, J gene, D gene, CDR3 protein. A D gene is named only where the DNA matches it firmly.

TRBV6-1,TRBJ1-2,TRBD1,CASSARGLGGYTF
TRBV5-1,TRBJ2-5,TRBD2,CASSLGIAGDGETQYF
TRBV7-8,TRBJ1-1,TRBD1,CATVTGDMRSTEAFF
TRBV5-1,TRBJ2-6,.,CASSPPSSGANVLTF
TRBV21-1,TRBJ2-1,.,CASSTPYPTEFF
TRBV4-3,TRBJ2-7,TRBD2,CASSYRLAGAYEQYF
TRBV4-3,TRBJ2-7,TRBD2,CASSQTAGLAGVPTYEQYF
TRBV27,TRBJ2-3,TRBD2,CASSWTSGRAIDTQYF
TRBV29-1,TRBJ2-1,.,CSVERVAEQFF
TRBV15,TRBJ1-2,.,CATSRAPSTANYGYTF
TRBV11-2,TRBJ2-3,TRBD1,CASSRDRDTQYF
TRBV29-1,TRBJ1-2,TRBD1,CSVVSGPETGVYGYTF
TRBV11-1,TRBJ2-5,.,CASSPGAYTGAPQETQYF
TRBV4-3,TRBJ1-6,.,CASSAVLTGPNSPLHF
TRBV5-4,TRBJ2-1,.,CASSLDSNNEQFF
TRBV2,.,.,CASSRSGAYEQYF
TRBV5-1,TRBJ2-1,.,CASSHQGISYNEQFF
TRBV6-5,TRBJ1-5,.,CASSYGGAGGNQPQHF
TRBV14,TRBJ1-3,.,CASSQGAGNTIYF
TRBV18,TRBJ1-1,.,CASSPTTGAMNTEAFF
TRBV19,TRBJ2-5,TRBD2,CASSISGGYQETQYF
TRBV7-2,TRBJ2-5,TRBD1,CASSLIATGKFLETQYF
TRBV6-1,TRBJ1-5,.,CASSSNRNSNQPQHF
TRBV6-1,TRBJ1-5,.,CASRKEGDQPQHF
TRBV30,TRBJ1-1,.,CAWSCQLNTEAFF
TRBV6-1,TRBJ1-4,.,CASRTAATNGKLFF
TRBV4-1,TRBJ1-5,.,CASSQVLPGGSNQPQHF
TRBV7-3,TRBJ2-2,.,CASSYRTGTDAGELFF
TRBV4-2,TRBJ2-2,TRBD2,CASSPRAGVDTGELFF
TRBV29-1,TRBJ2-1,TRBD2,CLAGGPMDNEQFF
TRBV2,TRBJ2-7,TRBD2,CASSERILAGVVYEQYF
TRBV11-2,TRBJ1-2,.,CASSLGQVSANYGYTF
TRBV4-3,TRBJ2-7,.,CASSQESDYSYEQYF
TRBV4-1,TRBJ2-6,.,CATRGSGANVLTF
TRBV2,TRBJ2-7,TRBD2,CASSDGTSEYEQYF
TRBV4-3,TRBJ1-2,TRBD1,CASSQDRAGGYGYTF
TRBV21-1,TRBJ2-7,.,CASSKVGTAYEQYF
TRBV27,TRBJ2-6,TRBD1,CASSLQGERANVLTF
TRBV7-6,TRBJ1-3,.,CASSFGTSSGNTIYF
TRBV27,TRBJ2-1,TRBD2,CASSLLGTSEFF
TRBV10-3,TRBJ1-5,TRBD1,CAISDPSRDRVTQHF
TRBV25-1,TRBJ1-1,TRBD1,CASSVYRTGRGATEAFF
TRBV7-2,TRBJ1-1,.,CASSYAPNTEAFF
TRBV4-3,TRBJ2-1,TRBD1,CASSRLEGGQGGNEQFF
TRBV28,TRBJ2-7,.,CASSFLEGSSYEQYF
TRBV7-2,TRBJ2-5,TRBD2,CASSLGTSGREETQYF
TRBV18,TRBJ2-3,TRBD2,CASSRGRTRTDTQYF
TRBV18,TRBJ2-5,TRBD1,CASSPPGTGGETQYF
TRBV18,TRBJ1-1,TRBD1,CASSATGVNTEAFF
TRBV18,TRBJ1-1,.,CASSPNRGETEAFF